This T cell receptor (beta chain) appears in the sequencing data of a study of blood T cell repertoires in COVID-19. Study summary: PBMCs, B-cell-depleted T cells, or T cells provided the cDNA or gDNA that made up the material.

There are 14 residues in the CDR3. The ends were cut back, 0 bases at V and 3 bases at J, with 9 bases in the middle. Germline V gives CDR1 SGDLS, CDR2 YYNGEE. Some clones are missing from TCRdb's copy, which holds only in-frame ones; the method was immunoSEQ multiplex PCR. The data show about 98,000 clones, 65% to 90% seen once. Sequencing input: peripheral blood. The source is a man between 65 and 85 years old with active or convalescent COVID-19. The chain employs TRBV9 and TRBJ1-2, with TRBD1 as a possible D gene (5 bases). The CDR3 is CASSVGVGDYGYTF. The CDR3 DNA reads TGTGCCAGCAGCGTAGGGGTAGGGGACTATGGCTACACCTTC.